One and the same sample provided the 29 T cell receptor beta chains below, sequenced in a study of CXCR3-negative and CXCR3-positive naive CD8 T cells. Study-level findings and limits: Hydrophobicity was higher for TRB CDR3s found in CXCR3-positive naive cells than in CXCR3-negative naive cells.

Their specific antigens are unknown. Through 5' RACE with UMI labels, the TRB cDNA libraries were prepared. TCRdb reprocessed the 5' RACE reads and keeps a single row for each CDR3 protein, giving no DNA. This repertoire includes roughly 100,000 distinct CDR3 sequences. The sample consisted of naive CXCR3+ CD8+ T cells from blood. Stated subset: CD45RO-CCR7+CD27+CD95- naive CD8+ T cells expressing CXCR3 (TNR3+). These receptors were taken from a human donor in good health. Some clones in this sample may be carry-over from other donors' samples.

V usage is TRBV19 and J usage is TRBJ2-7. The V gene's germline CDR1 is LNHDA and CDR2 SQIVND (reference sequence). The CDR3 has 14 amino acids. The CDR3 sequence is CASSIAHKTYEQYF.

The gene calls are TRBV12-3 or TRBV12-4 and TRBJ2-7. This CDR3 is 12 amino acids long. CDR3 region: CASSLSTYEQYF.

The genes are TRBV20-1 and TRBJ2-7; absent DNA, TCRdb's TRBD1 call cannot be checked. The CDR3 is 14 residues long. Per germline, CDR1 DFQATT and CDR2 SNEGSKA (reference sequence). The CDR3 is CSAATGGYGAEQYF.

The chain is built from TRBV5-5 and TRBJ2-7. CDR3 length: 13 amino acids. Germline-derived CDR1 and CDR2 are SGHKS and YYEKEE (reference sequence). CDR3 loop: CASSLGRYNEQYF.

J is TRBJ2-1 and V is TRBV25-1; TCRdb lists TRBD2, though no DNA is available to test this call. Per germline, CDR1 MGHDK and CDR2 SYGVNS. The CDR3 totals 15 residues. CDR3 residues: CASSDRGALYNEQFF.

The V gene is TRBV7-2, the J gene TRBJ2-1; TCRdb reports TRBD1, a call that lacks DNA to check it against. Germline-derived CDR1 and CDR2 are SGHTA and FQGNSA. CDR3 length equals 15 residues. CDR3 residues: CASSPTGQVYNEQFF. Full variable domain (missing parts from reference TRBV7-2 and TRBJ2-1): GAGVSQSPSNKVTEKGKDVELRCDPISGHTALYWYRQSLGQGLEFLIYFQGNSAPDKSGLPSDRFSAERTGGSVSTLTIQRTQQEDSAVYLCASSPTGQVYNEQFFGPGTRLTVL.

The rearrangement links TRBV7-3 to TRBJ2-1; without DNA, the TCRdb call of TRBD1 cannot be checked. The length of the CDR3 is 15 residues. CDR1 is SGHTA and CDR2 is FQGTGA in the germline V gene. The CDR3 here is CASSSGQGINNEQFF. Using reference TRBV7-3 and TRBJ2-1 for the parts outside the CDR3, the full variable domain is GAGVSQTPSNKVTEKGKYVELRCDPISGHTALYWYRQSLGQGPEFLIYFQGTGAADDSGLPNDRFFAVRPEGSVSTLKIQRTERGDSAVYLCASSSGQGINNEQFFGPGTRLTVL.

The chain uses TRBV12-3 or TRBV12-4 and TRBJ2-1; checking the TCRdb D call of TRBD1 is not possible without DNA. This CDR3 region has 15 residues. CDR3 in amino acids: CASSPGEGVYNEQFF.

V usage is TRBV13 and J usage is TRBJ2-7. This CDR3 has 13 residues. Germline CDR1 is PRHDT and CDR2 is FYEKMQ (reference sequence). The CDR3: CASSLALNYEQYF. The whole variable domain, remainder taken from reference TRBV13 and TRBJ2-7, is AAGVIQSPRHLIKEKRETATLKCYPIPRHDTVYWYQQGPGQDPQFLISFYEKMQSDKGSIPDRFSAQQFSDYHSELNMSSLELGDSALYFCASSLALNYEQYFGPGTRLTVT.

The chain joins TRBV30 to TRBJ1-1; there is no DNA to check the TCRdb D call of TRBD1. CDR1 and CDR2 (germline): GTSNPN, SVGIG (reference sequence). The CDR3 sequence is 14 residues long. This CDR3 is CAWMWGWGGTEAFF.

CDR3 sequence reads: CASSSSTGENEQFF. This sequence joins TRBV7-9 and TRBJ2-1; TCRdb's D call of TRBD1 is untestable without DNA. CDR3 length equals 14 residues. Germline lookup yields CDR1 SEHNR and CDR2 FQNEAQ (reference sequence).

The rearrangement uses TRBV21-1 and TRBJ2-7; with no DNA, the TCRdb D assignment of TRBD2 cannot be verified. TRBV21-1 is a listed pseudogene. The CDR3 has 17 amino acids. The CDR3 sequence: CASSWGLAGGDTYEQYF.

This chain connects TRBV11-3 to TRBJ2-1. The CDR3 spans 12 residues. Germline values: CDR1 SGHNT, CDR2 YENEEA. The CDR3 is CASSLAYNEQFF.

This chain connects TRBV6-5 to TRBJ2-5; the TRBD1 assignment by TCRdb is unverifiable without DNA. Germline V gene data show CDR1 as MNHEY and CDR2 as SVGAGI. CDR3 length equals 13 residues. CDR3 in amino acids: CASSPDRGETQYF.

V and J are TRBV2 and TRBJ2-2; TCRdb names TRBD1, which stays unverified in the absence of DNA. CDR1 and CDR2 (germline): SNHLY, FYNNEI. This CDR3 is 16 amino acids long. CDR3: CASSAGGQTNTGELFF.

The chain is built from TRBV21-1 and TRBJ2-7. TRBV21-1 is an annotated pseudogene. The CDR3 runs 14 residues. The CDR3 sequence: CASSKGVFSYEQYF.

The gene calls are TRBV27 and TRBJ1-1. Germline assignment: CDR1 MNHEY and CDR2 SMNVEV (reference sequence). The CDR3 loop spans 13 amino acids. This CDR3 is CASSKLVGTEAFF.

This sequence joins TRBV28 and TRBJ2-5; TCRdb indicates TRBD2, and absent DNA this call remains unverified. This CDR3 comprises 13 residues. In germline, CDR1 is MDHEN, CDR2 SYDVKM. The CDR3 protein is CASSFLAWETQYF. The full variable domain, with the rest looked up from reference TRBV28 and TRBJ2-5, is DVKVTQSSRYLVKRTGEKVFLECVQDMDHENMFWYRQDPGLGLRLIYFSYDVKMKEKGDIPEGYSVSREKKERFSLILESASTNQTSMYLCASSFLAWETQYFGPGTRLLVL.

The chain joins TRBV6-2 or TRBV6-3 to TRBJ2-1; lacking DNA, the TRBD1 call made by TCRdb goes unchecked. CDR1 and CDR2 from the germline V gene are MNHEY and SVGEGT. The CDR3 is made up of 15 amino acids. CDR3 in amino acids: CASSSSGDFYNEQFF.

V is TRBV27 and J is TRBJ2-5; TCRdb designates TRBD1, a call that cannot be tested without DNA. This CDR3 has 15 residues. Germline loops: CDR1 MNHEY, CDR2 SMNVEV (reference sequence). The CDR3 here is CASRYAGGAEETQYF.

The V gene is TRBV5-5, the J gene TRBJ2-3; there is no DNA to check the TCRdb D call of TRBD1. Per the germline V gene, CDR1 is SGHKS and CDR2 is YYEKEE (reference sequence). The CDR3 length is 17 residues. CDR3 loop: CASSLQTGIFVTDTQYF.

V gene TRBV29-1 combines with J gene TRBJ2-7; no DNA is available, so the TRBD1 call from TCRdb remains unchecked. Germline CDR1 is SQVTM and CDR2 is ANQGSEA. The CDR3 runs 13 residues. The CDR3 is CSVAPDSTYEQYF.

The chain employs TRBV18 and TRBJ2-2. Germline V gene data show CDR1 as KGHSH and CDR2 as LQKENI. The CDR3 runs 15 residues. CDR3 sequence: CASSPPEGEAGELFF.

This chain joins TRBV6-5 and TRBJ2-1; TCRdb's assignment of TRBD2 cannot be checked, as there is no DNA. Germline CDR1 MNHEY, CDR2 SVGAGI. CDR3 length: 17 residues. CDR3 amino acids: CATEPGLAGVSYNEQFF.

The V and J genes are TRBV12-3 or TRBV12-4 and TRBJ2-3. The CDR3 loop spans 14 amino acids. The CDR3 spells CASSPILESDTQYF.

The rearrangement uses TRBV13 and TRBJ2-4. The CDR3 length is 16 residues. Germline V CDR1 and CDR2: PRHDT, FYEKMQ (reference sequence). The CDR3: CASSFSSRLAKNIQYF.

The V and J genes are TRBV13 and TRBJ1-2; absent DNA, TCRdb's TRBD1 call cannot be checked. Germline CDR1 is PRHDT and CDR2 is FYEKMQ (reference sequence). The CDR3 has 13 amino acids. CDR3 loop: CASSQTGFYGYTF. Full variable domain (missing parts from reference TRBV13 and TRBJ1-2): AAGVIQSPRHLIKEKRETATLKCYPIPRHDTVYWYQQGPGQDPQFLISFYEKMQSDKGSIPDRFSAQQFSDYHSELNMSSLELGDSALYFCASSQTGFYGYTFGSGTRLTVV.

This chain links TRBV7-6 with TRBJ1-1; without DNA, the TCRdb call of TRBD1 cannot be checked. The length of the CDR3 is 15 residues. CDR1 is SGHVS and CDR2 is FNYEAQ in the germline V gene. The CDR3 region is CASSLGQGAVAEAFF.

This chain joins TRBV7-9 and TRBJ1-6; absent DNA, TCRdb's TRBD1 call cannot be checked. CDR3 length: 20 residues. Germline assignment: CDR1 SEHNR and CDR2 FQNEAQ (reference sequence). The chain's CDR3 is CASSRLSISRGRAADSPLHF.